These 6 T cell receptor beta chains were sequenced from one sample in a study of T cells in Graves' hyperthyroidism and ophthalmopathy. RNA transcripts provided the source from which TCR beta CDR3 regions were amplified. The primer set for the first-round RT-PCR of the TCR CDR3 was HTBI. TCRdb recomputed calls from the multiplex PCR reads with MiXCR, one row per CDR3 protein. The repertoire holds roughly 130,000 distinct CDR3 sequences, with 22% as singletons. The sample was blood. These receptors were obtained from a woman aged 45-65 years with Graves' hyperthyroidism that later progressed to Graves' ophthalmopathy.

This clonotype showed up many times. The genes are TRBV24-1 and TRBJ1-2; 8 bases line up with TRBD1. V was pared by 3 bases and J by 0 bases, with 11 bases of the junction left unmatched. This CDR3 is built from 18 residues. CDR1 is KGHDR and CDR2 is SFDVKD in the germline V gene. The CDR3 DNA is TGTGCCACCAGTGATCACCGTGGTATGGACAGGGCTAACTATGGCTACACCTTC. Residues: CATSDHRGMDRANYGYTF.

CDR3 in DNA: TGCAGTGCTAGAGATCCGGGAGCCTCTGGGTACGAGCAGTACTTC. Translated, it gives CSARDPGASGYEQYF. V gene TRBV20-1 combines with J gene TRBJ2-7; D is possibly TRBD2 (6 bases). This CDR3 spans 15 amino acids. The V end was cut by 0 bases, the J end by 4 bases, with 16 bases between. Germline V gene lookup returns CDR1 DFQATT and CDR2 SNEGSKA (reference sequence).

This clonotype was seen only a few times. The rearrangement links TRBV12-5 to TRBJ1-2; possibly TRBD1 for D (5 bases). The V end was cut by 5 bases, the J end by 4 bases, with 20 bases between. CDR1 is LGHNT, CDR2 FRNRAP, per germline. The CDR3 consists of 16 residues. CDR3 in amino acids: CASGRDGGRTAYGYTF. The CDR3 coding sequence is TGTGCTAGTGGTCGGGACGGCGGCAGGACGGCCTATGGCTACACCTTC.

The table lists this clonotype with a few counts. The rearrangement uses TRBV2 and TRBJ1-2; TRBD1 aligns across 7 bases. J was trimmed by 6 bases and V by 0 bases; bases with no gene match: 7. CDR3 length: 15 amino acids. Germline CDR1 and CDR2: SNHLY and FYNNEI. Here the CDR3 reads CASSEATGSQHGYTF. The CDR3 DNA sequence: TGTGCCAGCAGTGAAGCGACAGGGAGTCAACATGGCTACACCTTC.

This clonotype appeared many times. This sequence joins TRBV28 and TRBJ2-7; D may be TRBD2 (6 bases). Trimming shortened V by 1 base and J by 1 base, and 11 bases separated the two germline ends. Germline values: CDR1 MDHEN, CDR2 SYDVKM. This CDR3 has 15 residues. CDR3 residues: CASSLLGGASYEQYF. Written as DNA, the CDR3 is TGTGCCAGCAGTTTATTGGGGGGAGCATCCTACGAGCAGTACTTC.

The rearrangement links TRBV28 to TRBJ2-7; D possibly corresponds to TRBD2 (7 bases). This CDR3 is built from 15 residues. Germline CDR1 and CDR2: MDHEN and SYDVKM. The V gene lost 1 base and the J gene lost 4 bases, with 14 bases spanning the gap. The CDR3 is CASSLLAGAGYEQYF. The CDR3 nucleotides are TGTGCCAGCAGTTTATTGGCGGGGGCGGGATACGAGCAGTACTTC. Using reference TRBV28 and TRBJ2-7 for the parts outside the CDR3, the full variable domain is DVKVTQSSRYLVKRTGEKVFLECVQDMDHENMFWYRQDPGLGLRLIYFSYDVKMKEKGDIPEGYSVSREKKERFSLILESASTNQTSMYLCASSLLAGAGYEQYFGPGTRLTVT.